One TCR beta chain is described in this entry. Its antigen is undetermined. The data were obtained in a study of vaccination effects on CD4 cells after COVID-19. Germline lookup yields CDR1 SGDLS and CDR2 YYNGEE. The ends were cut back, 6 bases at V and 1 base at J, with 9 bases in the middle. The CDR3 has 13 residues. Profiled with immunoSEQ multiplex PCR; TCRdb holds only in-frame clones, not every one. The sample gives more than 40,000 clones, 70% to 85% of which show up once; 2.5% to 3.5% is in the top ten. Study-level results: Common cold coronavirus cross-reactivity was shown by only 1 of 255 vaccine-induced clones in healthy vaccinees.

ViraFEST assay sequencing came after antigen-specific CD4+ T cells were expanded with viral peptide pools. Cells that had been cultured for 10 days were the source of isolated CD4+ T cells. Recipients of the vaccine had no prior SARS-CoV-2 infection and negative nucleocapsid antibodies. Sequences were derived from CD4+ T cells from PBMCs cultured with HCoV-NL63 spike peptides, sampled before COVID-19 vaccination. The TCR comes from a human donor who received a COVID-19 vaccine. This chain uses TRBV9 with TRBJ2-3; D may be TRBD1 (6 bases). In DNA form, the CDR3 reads TGTGCCAGCAACAGACAGGGCACAGATACGCAGTATTTT. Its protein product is CASNRQGTDTQYF.